Listed below are T cell receptor beta chains from one sample, sequenced in a study of beta chain features in type 1 diabetes. Sequenced by immunoSEQ multiplex PCR; TCRdb stores in-frame clones only, minus some. The sample has about 710,000 clones, over 13% seen once. The sequenced sample consisted of naive CD4+ T cells from blood. The receptors here all came from a man aged 18-30 years with type 1 diabetes. Each CDR3 is given with its conserved first and last residue. Fields, in order: J gene, D gene, V gene, clone size, CDR3 protein, CDR3 DNA. D genes are given only for firm matches. Part of the rows lack a size; the others show once, few, many or a class for expanded clones.

j_call: TRBJ2-1; d_call: .; v_call: TRBV11-1; clone_size: few; cdr3_aa: CASSLTYTGDEQFF; cdr3_nt: TGTGCCAGCAGCTTAACTTATACGGGCGATGAGCAGTTCTTC
j_call: TRBJ1-6; d_call: .; v_call: TRBV4-3; clone_size: .; cdr3_aa: CASSQERGKFNNSPLHF; cdr3_nt: TGCGCCAGCAGCCAAGAGCGGGGAAAGTTTAATAATTCACCCCTCCACTTT
j_call: TRBJ2-4; d_call: .; v_call: TRBV6-5; clone_size: .; cdr3_aa: CASSYSASVAKNIQYF; cdr3_nt: TGTGCCAGCAGTTACTCGGCTAGCGTTGCCAAAAACATTCAGTACTTC
j_call: TRBJ2-1; d_call: .; v_call: TRBV29-1; clone_size: .; cdr3_aa: CSPHRYNEQFF; cdr3_nt: TGCAGCCCACATCGTTACAATGAGCAGTTCTTC
j_call: TRBJ2-1; d_call: .; v_call: TRBV6-1; clone_size: few; cdr3_aa: CASSARRDNEQFF; cdr3_nt: TGTGCCAGCAGTGCCCGTAGGGACAATGAGCAGTTCTTC
j_call: TRBJ2-6; d_call: .; v_call: TRBV5-6; clone_size: few; cdr3_aa: CASPLEADSLLSGANVLTF; cdr3_nt: TGTGCCAGCCCCTTGGAAGCAGACAGTTTATTATCTGGGGCCAACGTCCTGACTTTC
j_call: TRBJ2-1; d_call: TRBD1; v_call: TRBV4-3; clone_size: few; cdr3_aa: CASSSGQGIGEQFF; cdr3_nt: TGCGCCAGCAGCTCAGGACAGGGGATTGGTGAGCAGTTCTTC
j_call: TRBJ2-1; d_call: .; v_call: TRBV5-1; clone_size: .; cdr3_aa: CASSTGLKSSYNEQFF; cdr3_nt: TGCGCCAGCAGCACCGGACTCAAAAGCTCCTACAATGAGCAGTTCTTC
j_call: TRBJ1-5; d_call: .; v_call: TRBV19; clone_size: .; cdr3_aa: CASSVIGTGVQPQHF; cdr3_nt: TGTGCCAGTAGTGTCATCGGGACGGGCGTACAGCCCCAGCATTTT
j_call: TRBJ2-7; d_call: TRBD2; v_call: TRBV29-1; clone_size: few; cdr3_aa: CSVERAGAAEQYF; cdr3_nt: TGCAGCGTTGAAAGAGCGGGGGCCGCGGAGCAGTACTTC
j_call: TRBJ2-1; d_call: .; v_call: TRBV10-3; clone_size: .; cdr3_aa: CAISDLYNEQFF; cdr3_nt: TGTGCCATCAGTGATTTATACAATGAGCAGTTCTTC
j_call: TRBJ2-1; d_call: .; v_call: TRBV7-6; clone_size: .; cdr3_aa: CASSLFRDEQFF; cdr3_nt: TGTGCCAGCAGCTTATTCCGCGATGAGCAGTTCTTC
j_call: TRBJ2-5; d_call: TRBD1; v_call: TRBV30; clone_size: few; cdr3_aa: CAWSAFGQGAETQYF; cdr3_nt: TGTGCCTGGAGTGCTTTCGGACAGGGCGCCGAGACCCAGTACTTC
j_call: TRBJ1-3; d_call: .; v_call: TRBV11-1; clone_size: few; cdr3_aa: CASSLRNTIYF; cdr3_nt: TGTGCCAGCAGCTTGCGCAACACCATATATTTT
j_call: TRBJ1-1; d_call: .; v_call: TRBV10-1; clone_size: .; cdr3_aa: CASSDQGTSEAFF; cdr3_nt: TGCGCCAGCAGTGACCAGGGAACCTCTGAAGCTTTCTTT
j_call: TRBJ1-1; d_call: TRBD1; v_call: TRBV10-3; clone_size: .; cdr3_aa: CAISEMTGSDTEAFF; cdr3_nt: TGTGCCATCAGTGAGATGACAGGGTCCGACACTGAAGCTTTCTTT
j_call: TRBJ2-5; d_call: .; v_call: TRBV5-6; clone_size: .; cdr3_aa: CASRASGIRETQYF; cdr3_nt: TGTGCCAGCCGCGCCAGTGGAATACGAGAGACCCAGTACTTC
j_call: TRBJ2-1; d_call: TRBD1; v_call: TRBV11-2; clone_size: few; cdr3_aa: CASSLGPGTGGYNEQFF; cdr3_nt: TGTGCCAGCAGCTTAGGTCCGGGGACAGGGGGTTACAATGAGCAGTTCTTC
j_call: TRBJ1-3; d_call: .; v_call: TRBV20-1; clone_size: .; cdr3_aa: CSAGNGNTIYF; cdr3_nt: TGCAGTGCCGGGAACGGAAACACCATATATTTT
j_call: TRBJ1-2; d_call: .; v_call: TRBV9; clone_size: .; cdr3_aa: CASSVDENYGYTF; cdr3_nt: TGTGCCAGCAGCGTAGACGAAAACTATGGCTACACCTTC
j_call: TRBJ2-5; d_call: .; v_call: TRBV7-2; clone_size: .; cdr3_aa: CASSLVPQETQYF; cdr3_nt: TGTGCCAGCAGCTTAGTCCCCCAAGAGACCCAGTACTTC
j_call: TRBJ2-7; d_call: .; v_call: TRBV2; clone_size: .; cdr3_aa: CASRATVAAYEQYF; cdr3_nt: TGTGCCAGCAGAGCCACCGTAGCGGCGTACGAGCAGTACTTC
j_call: TRBJ2-5; d_call: .; v_call: TRBV18; clone_size: .; cdr3_aa: CASSPVEGGWSETQYF; cdr3_nt: TGTGCCAGCTCACCCGTGGAAGGGGGATGGTCGGAGACCCAGTACTTC
j_call: TRBJ1-1; d_call: .; v_call: TRBV30; clone_size: .; cdr3_aa: CALETGGTEAFF; cdr3_nt: TGTGCCTTGGAGACAGGCGGCACTGAAGCTTTCTTT
j_call: TRBJ2-2; d_call: .; v_call: TRBV2; clone_size: .; cdr3_aa: CASSEATQTGELFF; cdr3_nt: TGTGCCAGCAGTGAAGCAACCCAGACCGGGGAGCTGTTTTTT
j_call: TRBJ1-2; d_call: TRBD1; v_call: TRBV2; clone_size: .; cdr3_aa: CASRKQGNYGYTF; cdr3_nt: TGTGCCAGCAGAAAACAGGGGAACTATGGCTACACCTTC
j_call: TRBJ2-7; d_call: TRBD2; v_call: TRBV7-9; clone_size: .; cdr3_aa: CASSLKASGSYEQYF; cdr3_nt: TGTGCCAGCAGCTTAAAGGCTAGCGGGAGCTACGAGCAGTACTTC
j_call: TRBJ1-2; d_call: .; v_call: TRBV30; clone_size: few; cdr3_aa: CAWSLKGGHGYTF; cdr3_nt: TGTGCCTGGAGTCTAAAAGGGGGACATGGCTACACCTTC
j_call: TRBJ2-1; d_call: .; v_call: TRBV2; clone_size: .; cdr3_aa: CASSEDYNEQFF; cdr3_nt: TGTGCCAGCAGTGAAGACTACAATGAGCAGTTCTTC
j_call: TRBJ2-1; d_call: TRBD2; v_call: TRBV7-2; clone_size: few; cdr3_aa: CASSSPPGTSGSNEQFF; cdr3_nt: TGTGCCAGCAGCTCCCCCCCCGGAACTAGCGGGAGTAATGAGCAGTTCTTC
j_call: TRBJ2-7; d_call: .; v_call: TRBV27; clone_size: .; cdr3_aa: CASSSSTTYEQYF; cdr3_nt: TGTGCCAGCAGTTCCTCGACCACATACGAGCAGTACTTC